This passage covers 6 T cell receptor beta chains from one sample sequenced in a study of cytomegalovirus exposure and HLA in healthy donors. In the PCR, 60 Vbeta and 13 Jbeta primers were used. Sequenced by immunoSEQ multiplex PCR; TCRdb stores in-frame clones only, minus some. Of approximately 160,000 clones listed, roughly 80% are singletons. Sequencing was carried out using PBMCs. These receptors came from a woman between 18 and 29 years old in good health and CMV-seronegative.

This chain connects TRBV18 to TRBJ2-3, with 7 bases identical to TRBD1. Germline V lookup: CDR1 KGHSH, CDR2 LQKENI. The J segment lost 4 bases and the V segment lost 2 bases, leaving 12 bases of the junction unmatched. The CDR3 runs 17 residues. This CDR3 reads CASSPSNRGLGSDTQYF. The DNA of the CDR3 is TGTGCCAGCTCACCATCGAACAGGGGTCTCGGATCAGATACGCAGTATTTT.

This clone occurred once. The rearrangement uses TRBV10-2 and TRBJ2-5; TRBD2 matches 7 bases. Germline CDR1 and CDR2: WSHSY and SAAADI. The ends lost 4 bases at V and 1 base at J; junction bases unmatched: 3. This CDR3 has 14 residues. The CDR3 nucleotides are TGCGCCAGCAGTGGACTAGCCTTCCAAGAGACCCAGTACTTC. As protein: CASSGLAFQETQYF.

The chain combines TRBV27 with TRBJ1-5; a weak D match, TRBD1 (6 bases). This CDR3 contains 17 residues. In germline, CDR1 is MNHEY, CDR2 SMNVEV (reference sequence). The V end was cut by 4 bases, the J end by 0 bases, with 16 bases between. CDR3 nucleotides: TGTGCCAGCAGTTCGGTCAGGGGTGGGTATAGCAATCAGCCCCAGCATTTT. Translating gives CASSSVRGGYSNQPQHF.

This chain links TRBV7-9 with TRBJ1-3, with D unresolved. The V end lost 5 bases, the J end lost 0 bases, and 17 bases lay between the germline ends. Germline values: CDR1 SEHNR, CDR2 FQNEAQ (reference sequence). The CDR3 consists of 17 residues. This CDR3 reads CASSPGKSVTSGNTIYF. In nucleotides, the CDR3 is TGTGCCAGCAGCCCGGGAAAGTCAGTCACCTCTGGAAACACCATATATTTT.

The rearrangement links TRBV11-2 to TRBJ2-1, with D possibly TRBD1 on 5 matching bases. Per germline, CDR1 SGHAT and CDR2 FQNNGV. The CDR3 spans 14 residues. Trimming took off 6 bases at V and 4 bases at J, with 13 bases between the two ends. The CDR3 loop reads CASRVPGAYNEQFF. For the CDR3, the DNA is TGTGCCAGCAGAGTCCCTGGGGCATACAATGAGCAGTTCTTC.

The CDR3 nucleotides are TGCGCCAGCACCCCCGGGACAGGACACACCGGGGAGCTGTTTTTT. The encoded protein is CASTPGTGHTGELFF. J is TRBJ2-2 and V is TRBV5-1; 8 nucleotides agree with TRBD1. After removal of 6 bases from V and 3 bases from J, the junction contained 7 bases not matched to a gene. This CDR3 has 15 amino acids. Per germline, CDR1 SGHRS and CDR2 YFSETQ.